A selection of T cell receptor beta chains follows, all from one sample in a study of PD-1 blockade in classical Hodgkin lymphoma. TCRdb keeps only in-frame clones here, not all; method: immunoSEQ multiplex PCR. Altogether 25,000 to 35,000 clones are present, about two thirds being singletons, with the ten largest covering approximately 4%. The specimen comprised peripheral blood mononuclear cells (PBMCs), sampled before the fourth cycle of nivolumab. These TCRs come from a human donor with classical Hodgkin lymphoma. CDR3s include the opening cysteine and the closing phenylalanine or tryptophan. Fields, in order: J gene, V gene, D gene, clone size, CDR3 DNA, CDR3 protein. The D gene is left open where the match is weak. Not every row has a clone size; where given, it reads once, few, many or a size class.

TRBJ1-2	TRBV5-1	-	-	TGCGCCAGCAGCCAAATGGACGGTAACTATGGCTACACCTTC	CASSQMDGNYGYTF
TRBJ2-3	TRBV5-1	TRBD2	few	TGCGCCAGCAGCATAGCGGGACCAGGCACAGATACGCAGTATTTT	CASSIAGPGTDTQYF
TRBJ2-3	TRBV6-1	-	-	TGTGCCAGCAGTGAAGACCTCCGGGATACGCAGTATTTT	CASSEDLRDTQYF
TRBJ2-2	TRBV15	TRBD1	-	TGTGCCACCAGCAGAGATGACAGGGGGCATACCGGGGAGCTGTTTTTT	CATSRDDRGHTGELFF
TRBJ1-2	TRBV27	TRBD1	-	TGTGCCAGCAGGGGGACAGGGCCCGTTAGCTACACCTTC	CASRGTGPVSYTF
TRBJ2-1	TRBV7-2	-	-	TGTGCCAGCAGCCGACTCGCTAGCTCCTACAATGAGCAGTTCTTC	CASSRLASSYNEQFF
TRBJ2-5	TRBV5-6	-	-	TGTGCCAGCAGCTTGGCCGGCGCACAAGAGACCCAGTACTTC	CASSLAGAQETQYF
TRBJ2-3	TRBV7-2	TRBD2	few	TGTGCCAGCAGCCTAAGACTAGCGGCACGCACAGATACGCAGTATTTT	CASSLRLAARTDTQYF
TRBJ1-2	TRBV19	TRBD1	-	TGTGCCAGTAGTATGACACCGGGACAGAGATATGGCTACACCTTC	CASSMTPGQRYGYTF
TRBJ2-3	TRBV5-1	TRBD2	-	TGCGCCAGCAGCTCGCGGGGGGACGCAGATACGCAGTATTTT	CASSSRGDADTQYF
TRBJ1-1	TRBV18	TRBD1	-	TGTGCCAGCTCACGGGACAGGGCCAACACTGAAGCTTTCTTT	CASSRDRANTEAFF
TRBJ1-6	TRBV5-4	-	-	TGTGCCAGCAGCCTGGGAGGGGGGAGCTCCTATAATTCACCCCTCCACTTT	CASSLGGGSSYNSPLHF
TRBJ2-5	TRBV5-1	-	-	TGCGCCAGCAGCTCCTCGGGGGCGGAGACCCAGTACTTC	CASSSSGAETQYF
TRBJ1-1	TRBV19	TRBD1	once	TGTGCCAGTAACCGAGGACAGGGGGCGCGTGGCACTGAAGCTTTCTTT	CASNRGQGARGTEAFF
TRBJ2-3	TRBV12-1	-	-	TGTGCCAGCAGCTTCACTAGCGGGATCGCAGATACGCAGTATTTT	CASSFTSGIADTQYF
TRBJ1-5	TRBV28	-	once	TGTGCCAGCAGTTTAGTCAGGGGCAATCAGCCCCAGCATTTT	CASSLVRGNQPQHF
TRBJ2-3	TRBV6-5	-	once	TGTGCCAGCAGTTACTCAGGACTAAGCACAGATACGCAGTATTTT	CASSYSGLSTDTQYF
TRBJ2-5	TRBV2	TRBD1	large	TGTGCCAGCAGTCGGACCGGGACAGGGGCAGAGACCCAGTACTTC	CASSRTGTGAETQYF
TRBJ2-5	TRBV30	-	-	TGTGCCTGGACTTTAGGGGGGACTGTTATGGAGACCCAGTACTTC	CAWTLGGTVMETQYF
TRBJ2-7	TRBV2	-	few	TGTGCCAGCAGTCGGGACTGGTCCTACGAGCAGTACTTC	CASSRDWSYEQYF